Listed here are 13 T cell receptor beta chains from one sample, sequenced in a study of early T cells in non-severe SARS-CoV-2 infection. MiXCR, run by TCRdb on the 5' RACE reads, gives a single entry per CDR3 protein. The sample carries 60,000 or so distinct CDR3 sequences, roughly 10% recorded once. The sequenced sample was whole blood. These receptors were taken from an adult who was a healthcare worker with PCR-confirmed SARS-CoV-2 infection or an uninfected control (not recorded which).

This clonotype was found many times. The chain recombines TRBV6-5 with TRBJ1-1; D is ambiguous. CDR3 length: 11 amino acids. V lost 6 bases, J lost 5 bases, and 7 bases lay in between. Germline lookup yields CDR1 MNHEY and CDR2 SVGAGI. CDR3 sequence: CASRHGTEAFF. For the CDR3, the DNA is TGTGCCAGCAGACATGGAACTGAAGCTTTCTTT.

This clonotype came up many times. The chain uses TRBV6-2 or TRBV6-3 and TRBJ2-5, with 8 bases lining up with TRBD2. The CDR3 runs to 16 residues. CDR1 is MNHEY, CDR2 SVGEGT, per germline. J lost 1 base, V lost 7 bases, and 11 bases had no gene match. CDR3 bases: TGTGCCAGCACCCTCTCTGGCGGGGGGATCCAAGAGACCCAGTACTTC. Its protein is CASTLSGGGIQETQYF.

The DNA for the CDR3 is TGCAGCGTTGATGACAAGGGGGGCTATGGCTACACCTTC. Translation gives CSVDDKGGYGYTF. V is TRBV29-1 and J is TRBJ1-2; tentatively, D is TRBD1 (6 bases). CDR1 SQVTM and CDR2 ANQGSEA come from the germline V gene. V lost 3 bases to trimming and J lost 4 bases, with 12 bases between them. CDR3 size: 13 residues. Based on the CDR3 plus reference TRBV29-1 and TRBJ1-2, the full variable domain is SAVISQKPSRDICQRGTSLTIQCQVDSQVTMMFWYRQQPGQSLTLIATANQGSEATYESGFVIDKFPISRPNLTFSTLTVSNMSPEDSSIYLCSVDDKGGYGYTFGSGTRLTVV.

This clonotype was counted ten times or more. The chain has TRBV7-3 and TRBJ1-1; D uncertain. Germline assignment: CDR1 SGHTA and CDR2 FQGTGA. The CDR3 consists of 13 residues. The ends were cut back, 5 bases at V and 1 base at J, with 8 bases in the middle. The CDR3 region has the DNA TGTGCCAGCAGCCAGCGTCGGAACACTGAAGCTTTCTTT. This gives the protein CASSQRRNTEAFF. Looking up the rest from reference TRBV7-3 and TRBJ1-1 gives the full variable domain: GAGVSQTPSNKVTEKGKYVELRCDPISGHTALYWYRQSLGQGPEFLIYFQGTGAADDSGLPNDRFFAVRPEGSVSTLKIQRTERGDSAVYLCASSQRRNTEAFFGQGTRLTVV.

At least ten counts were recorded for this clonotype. The chain's CDR3 is CSVGSEGKLFF. The CDR3 DNA reads as TGCAGCGTCGGATCGGAAGGAAAACTGTTTTTT. This chain connects TRBV29-1 to TRBJ1-4; the D is unclear. In germline, CDR1 is SQVTM, CDR2 ANQGSEA. V dropped 6 bases and J dropped 10 bases, with 12 bases sitting between them. The CDR3 covers 11 residues.

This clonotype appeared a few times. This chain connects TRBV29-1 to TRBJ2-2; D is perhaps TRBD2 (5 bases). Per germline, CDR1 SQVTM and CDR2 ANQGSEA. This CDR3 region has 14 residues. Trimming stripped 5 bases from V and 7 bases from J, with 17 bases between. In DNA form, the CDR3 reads TGCAGCGTTACGGCCAGCACTCGGGGCGGGGAGCTGTTTTTT. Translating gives CSVTASTRGGELFF.

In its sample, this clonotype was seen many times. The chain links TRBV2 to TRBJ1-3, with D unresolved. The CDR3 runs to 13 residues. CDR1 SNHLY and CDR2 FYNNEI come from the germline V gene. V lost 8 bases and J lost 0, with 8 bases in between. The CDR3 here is CASLRDSGNTIYF. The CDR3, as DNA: TGTGCCAGCTTACGGGACTCTGGAAACACCATATATTTT. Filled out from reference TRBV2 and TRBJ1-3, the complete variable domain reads EPEVTQTPSHQVTQMGQEVILRCVPISNHLYFYWYRQILGQKVEFLVSFYNNEISEKSEIFDDQFSVERPDGSNFTLKIRSTKLEDSAMYFCASLRDSGNTIYFGEGSWLTVV.

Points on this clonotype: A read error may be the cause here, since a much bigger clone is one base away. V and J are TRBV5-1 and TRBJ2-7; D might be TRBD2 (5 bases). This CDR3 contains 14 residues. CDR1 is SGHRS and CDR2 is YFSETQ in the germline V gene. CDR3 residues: CPSSMTTKTYEQYF. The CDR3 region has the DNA TGCCCCAGCAGCATGACTACGAAAACCTACGAGCAGTACTTC.

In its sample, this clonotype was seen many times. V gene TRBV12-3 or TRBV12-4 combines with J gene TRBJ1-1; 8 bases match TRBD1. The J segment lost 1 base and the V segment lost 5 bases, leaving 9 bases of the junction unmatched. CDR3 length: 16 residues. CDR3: CASSLIPGTGNTEAFF. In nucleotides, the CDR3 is TGTGCCAGCAGTCTTATACCAGGGACAGGGAACACTGAAGCTTTCTTT.

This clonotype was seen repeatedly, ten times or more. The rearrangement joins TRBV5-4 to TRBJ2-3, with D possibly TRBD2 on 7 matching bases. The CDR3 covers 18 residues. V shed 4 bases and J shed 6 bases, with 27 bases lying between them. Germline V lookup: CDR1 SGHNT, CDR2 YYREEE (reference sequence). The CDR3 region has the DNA TGTGCCAGCAGCCCTTCTCGTGGGGGGGCCCCCCACACGGATACGCAGTATTTT. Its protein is CASSPSRGGAPHTDTQYF.

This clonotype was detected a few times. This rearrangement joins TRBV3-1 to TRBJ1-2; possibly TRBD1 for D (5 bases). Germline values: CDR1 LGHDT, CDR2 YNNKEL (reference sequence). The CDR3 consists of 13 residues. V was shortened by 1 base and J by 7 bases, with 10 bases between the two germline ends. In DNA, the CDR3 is TGTGCCAGCAGCCAAGGGAGCAGGGTTGGCTACACCTTC. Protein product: CASSQGSRVGYTF.

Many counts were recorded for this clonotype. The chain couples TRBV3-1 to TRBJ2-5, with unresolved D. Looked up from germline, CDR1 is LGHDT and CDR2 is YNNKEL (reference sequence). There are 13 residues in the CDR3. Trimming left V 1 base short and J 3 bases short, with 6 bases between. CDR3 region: CASSQVPEETQYF. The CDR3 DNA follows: TGTGCCAGCAGCCAAGTCCCCGAAGAGACCCAGTACTTC.

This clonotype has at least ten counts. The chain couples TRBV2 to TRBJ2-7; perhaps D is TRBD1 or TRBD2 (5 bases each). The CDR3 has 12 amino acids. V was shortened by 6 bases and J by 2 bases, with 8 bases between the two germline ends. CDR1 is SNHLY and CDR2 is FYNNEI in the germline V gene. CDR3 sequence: CASRQEAYEQYF. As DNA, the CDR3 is TGTGCCAGCAGACAGGAGGCCTACGAGCAGTACTTC.